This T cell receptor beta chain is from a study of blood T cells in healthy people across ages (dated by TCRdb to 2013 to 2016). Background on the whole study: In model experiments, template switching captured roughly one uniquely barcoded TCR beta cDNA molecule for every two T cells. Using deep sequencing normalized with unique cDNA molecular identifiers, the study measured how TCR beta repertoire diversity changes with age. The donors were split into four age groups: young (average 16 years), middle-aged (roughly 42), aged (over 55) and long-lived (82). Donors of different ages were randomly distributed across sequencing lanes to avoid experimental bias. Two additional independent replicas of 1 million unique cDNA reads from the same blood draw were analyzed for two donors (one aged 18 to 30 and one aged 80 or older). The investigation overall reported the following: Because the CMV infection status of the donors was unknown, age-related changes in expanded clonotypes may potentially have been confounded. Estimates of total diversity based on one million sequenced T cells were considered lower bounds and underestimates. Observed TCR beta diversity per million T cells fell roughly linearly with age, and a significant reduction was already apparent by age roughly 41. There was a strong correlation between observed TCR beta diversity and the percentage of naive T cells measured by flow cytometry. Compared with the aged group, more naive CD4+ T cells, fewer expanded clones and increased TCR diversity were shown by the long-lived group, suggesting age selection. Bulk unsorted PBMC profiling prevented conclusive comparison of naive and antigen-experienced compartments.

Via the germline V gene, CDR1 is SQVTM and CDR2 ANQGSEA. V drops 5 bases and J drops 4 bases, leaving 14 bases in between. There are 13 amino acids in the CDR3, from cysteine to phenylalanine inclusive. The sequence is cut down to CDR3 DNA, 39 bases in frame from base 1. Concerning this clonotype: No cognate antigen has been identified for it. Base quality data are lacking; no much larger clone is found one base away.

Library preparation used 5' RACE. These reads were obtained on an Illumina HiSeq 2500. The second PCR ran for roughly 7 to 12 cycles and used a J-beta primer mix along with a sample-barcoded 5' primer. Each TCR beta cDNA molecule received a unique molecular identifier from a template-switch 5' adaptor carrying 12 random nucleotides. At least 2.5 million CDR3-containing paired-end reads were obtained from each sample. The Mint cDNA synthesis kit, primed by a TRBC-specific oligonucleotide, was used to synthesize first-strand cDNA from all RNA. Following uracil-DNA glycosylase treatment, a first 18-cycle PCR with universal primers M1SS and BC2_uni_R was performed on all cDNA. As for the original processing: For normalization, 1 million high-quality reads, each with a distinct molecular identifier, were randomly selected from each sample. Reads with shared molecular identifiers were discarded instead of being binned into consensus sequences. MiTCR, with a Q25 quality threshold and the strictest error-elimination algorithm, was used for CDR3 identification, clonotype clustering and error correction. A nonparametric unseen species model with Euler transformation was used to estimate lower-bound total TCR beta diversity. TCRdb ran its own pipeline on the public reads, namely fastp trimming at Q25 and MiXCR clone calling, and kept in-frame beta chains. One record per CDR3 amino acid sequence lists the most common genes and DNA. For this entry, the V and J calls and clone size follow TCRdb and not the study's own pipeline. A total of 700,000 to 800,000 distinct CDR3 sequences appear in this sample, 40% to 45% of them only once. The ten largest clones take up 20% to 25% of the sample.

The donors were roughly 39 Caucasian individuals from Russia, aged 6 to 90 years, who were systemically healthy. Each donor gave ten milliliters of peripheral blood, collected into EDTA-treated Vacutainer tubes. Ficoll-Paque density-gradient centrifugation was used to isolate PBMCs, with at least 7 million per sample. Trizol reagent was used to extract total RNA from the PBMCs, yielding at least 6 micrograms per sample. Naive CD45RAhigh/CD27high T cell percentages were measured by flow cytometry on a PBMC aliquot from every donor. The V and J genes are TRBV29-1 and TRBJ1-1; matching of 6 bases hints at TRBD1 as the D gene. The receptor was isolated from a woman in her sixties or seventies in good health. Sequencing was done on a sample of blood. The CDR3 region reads CSVSRGIGTEAFF. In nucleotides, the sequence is TGCAGCGTTTCCAGGGGAATTGGCACTGAAGCTTTCTTT.